This T cell receptor beta chain was captured by sequencing in a study of blood T cell repertoires in COVID-19. Whole-study context: The United States, Italy and Spain provided the acute and convalescent COVID-19 samples. Sources were T cells, B-cell-depleted T cells, or PBMCs; the material itself was cDNA or gDNA.

This clone was counted only a few times. Original analysis: The assay estimated nucleated cells by amplifying reference gene primers. Clones were read by immunoSEQ multiplex PCR, and TCRdb kept only the in-frame ones, dropping some. V and J calls and clone size follow that table, whereas D and trimming were derived from the DNA. The sample holds about 97,000 clones; around 87% are singletons and the top ten take 15%. CDR1 and CDR2 from the germline V gene are SEHNR and FQNEAQ (reference sequence). The CDR3 length is 14 residues. The V end was cut by 5 bases, the J end by 4 bases, with 14 bases between.

The sequenced material came from peripheral blood. The receptor comes from a human donor in a cohort sampled during active COVID-19. This chain joins TRBV7-9 and TRBJ1-1; D is unresolved. CDR3 in DNA: TGTGCCAGCAGCGCCGACACCTTAGTCACTGAAGCTTTCTTT. It translates to CASSADTLVTEAFF. Full variable domain (missing parts from reference TRBV7-9 and TRBJ1-1): DTGVSQNPRHKITKRGQNVTFRCDPISEHNRLYWYRQTLGQGPEFLTYFQNEAQLEKSRLLSDRFSAERPKGSFSTLEIQRTEQGDSAMYLCASSADTLVTEAFFGQGTRLTVV.